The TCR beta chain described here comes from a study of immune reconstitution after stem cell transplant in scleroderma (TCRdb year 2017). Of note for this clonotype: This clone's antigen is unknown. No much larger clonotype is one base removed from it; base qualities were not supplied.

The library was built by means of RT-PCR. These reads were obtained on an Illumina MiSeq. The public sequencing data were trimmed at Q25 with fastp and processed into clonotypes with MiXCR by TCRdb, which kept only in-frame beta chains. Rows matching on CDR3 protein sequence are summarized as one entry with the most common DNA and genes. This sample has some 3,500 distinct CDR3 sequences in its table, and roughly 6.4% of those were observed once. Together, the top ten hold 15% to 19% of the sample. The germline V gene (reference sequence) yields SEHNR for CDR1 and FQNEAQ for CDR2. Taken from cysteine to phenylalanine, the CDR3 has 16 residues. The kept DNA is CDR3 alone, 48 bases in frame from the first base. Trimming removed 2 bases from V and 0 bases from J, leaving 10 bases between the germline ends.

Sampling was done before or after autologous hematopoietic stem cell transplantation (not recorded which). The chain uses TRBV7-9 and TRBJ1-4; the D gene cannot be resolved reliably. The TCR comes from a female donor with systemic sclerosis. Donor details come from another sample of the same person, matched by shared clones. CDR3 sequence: CASSLWAGSTNEKLFF. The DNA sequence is TGTGCCAGCAGCTTATGGGCAGGCTCAACTAATGAAAAACTGTTTTTT.